A selection of T cell receptor beta chains follows, all from one sample in a study of CD8 T cells in Susac syndrome. MiXCR was run by TCRdb on the immunoSEQ multiplex PCR reads, yielding one entry per CDR3 protein. The sample gives hundreds of thousands of distinct CDR3 sequences, roughly 93% of which show up once; 0.06% to 0.08% is in the top ten. Sequenced sample: CD4+ T cells from PBMCs. The receptor source for this set is a human donor with multiple sclerosis. Each CDR3 is given with its conserved first and last residue. D genes are given only for firm matches. Rows may omit the clone size; those that give it use once, few, many or a size class.

J,D,V,size,CDR3,DNA
TRBJ2-1,TRBD1,TRBV7-2,.,CASSLVGTGGNEQFF,TGTGCCAGCAGCTTAGTGGGGACAGGGGGAAATGAGCAGTTCTTC
TRBJ2-4,.,TRBV20-1,once,CSAREGGIQNIQYF,TGCAGTGCTAGAGAGGGAGGAATCCAAAACATTCAGTACTTC
TRBJ1-2,.,TRBV5-1,.,CASSFRGDYGYTF,TGCGCCAGCAGCTTTCGGGGGGACTATGGCTACACCTTC
TRBJ2-7,TRBD1,TRBV20-1,.,CSARVTGTYEQYF,TGCAGTGCTAGAGTGACAGGGACCTACGAGCAGTACTTC
TRBJ1-5,.,TRBV28,.,CASSWKPQHF,TGTGCCAGCAGTTGGAAACCCCAGCATTTT
TRBJ2-5,.,TRBV7-7,.,CASSSPGAAETQYF,TGTGCTAGCAGTTCCCCCGGAGCCGCGGAGACCCAGTACTTC
TRBJ1-1,.,TRBV19,.,CASSMAQLNTEAFF,TGTGCCAGTAGTATGGCACAGCTGAACACTGAAGCTTTCTTT
TRBJ2-2,.,TRBV27,.,CASSLLGVGVNTGELFF,TGTGCCAGCAGTTTATTGGGGGTCGGGGTGAACACCGGGGAGCTGTTTTTT
TRBJ2-5,.,TRBV12-3/TRBV12-4,.,CASSLGQHQETQYF,TGTGCCAGCAGTTTAGGACAGCACCAAGAGACCCAGTACTTC
TRBJ2-3,.,TRBV30,.,CAWSVGARAPQYF,TGTGCCTGGAGTGTAGGGGCTAGGGCCCCGCAGTATTTT
TRBJ2-7,.,TRBV5-1,.,CASSLDYGEQYF,TGCGCCAGCAGCTTGGATTATGGAGAGCAGTACTTC
TRBJ2-1,.,TRBV29-1,.,CSVEFPSSYNEQFF,TGCAGCGTTGAATTCCCCAGCTCCTACAATGAGCAGTTCTTC
TRBJ2-2,.,TRBV6-1,.,CASRLAGSTGELFF,TGTGCCAGCAGGTTGGCAGGTTCGACCGGGGAGCTGTTTTTT
TRBJ2-3,.,TRBV7-2,.,CASSEAGRDTQYF,TGTGCCAGCAGCGAGGCGGGGAGGGATACGCAGTATTTT
TRBJ2-2,.,TRBV2,.,CASSQLGQNTGELFF,TGTGCCAGCAGTCAATTGGGGCAGAACACCGGGGAGCTGTTTTTT